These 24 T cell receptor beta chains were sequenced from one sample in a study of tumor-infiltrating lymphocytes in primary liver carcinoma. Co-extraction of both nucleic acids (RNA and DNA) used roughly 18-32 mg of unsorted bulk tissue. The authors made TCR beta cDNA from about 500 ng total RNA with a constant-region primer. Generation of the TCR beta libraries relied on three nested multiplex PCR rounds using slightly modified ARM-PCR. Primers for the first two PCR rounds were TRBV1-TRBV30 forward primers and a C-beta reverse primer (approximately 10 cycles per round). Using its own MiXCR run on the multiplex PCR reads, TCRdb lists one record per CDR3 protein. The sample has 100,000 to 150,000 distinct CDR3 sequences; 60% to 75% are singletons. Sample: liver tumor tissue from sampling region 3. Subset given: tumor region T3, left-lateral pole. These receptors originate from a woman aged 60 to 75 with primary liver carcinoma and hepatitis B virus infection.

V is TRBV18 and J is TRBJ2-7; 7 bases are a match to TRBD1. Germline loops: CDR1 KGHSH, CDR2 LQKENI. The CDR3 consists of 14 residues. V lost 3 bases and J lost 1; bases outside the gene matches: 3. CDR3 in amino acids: CASSPGTASYEQYF. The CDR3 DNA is TGTGCCAGCTCACCTGGGACAGCATCCTACGAGCAGTACTTC.

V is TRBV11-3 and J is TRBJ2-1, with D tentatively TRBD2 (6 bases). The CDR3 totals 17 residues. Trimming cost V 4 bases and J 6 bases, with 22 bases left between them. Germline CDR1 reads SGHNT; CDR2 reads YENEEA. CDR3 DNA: TGTGCCAGCAGCTCCAGGAGGGCGCGGATCATGGGCAATGAGCAGTTCTTC. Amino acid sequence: CASSSRRARIMGNEQFF.

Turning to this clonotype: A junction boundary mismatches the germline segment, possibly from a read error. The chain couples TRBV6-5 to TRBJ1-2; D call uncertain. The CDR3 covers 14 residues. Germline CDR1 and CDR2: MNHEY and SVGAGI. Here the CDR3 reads CASSARHGRYGYAF. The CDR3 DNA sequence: TGTGCCAGCAGCGCAAGACATGGGCGGTATGGCTACGCCTTC.

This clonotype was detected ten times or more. The CDR3, as DNA: TGTGCCAGCAGCCTAGCTAGAGAGCAGTTCTTC. Translated: CASSLAREQFF. The chain is built from TRBV12-3 or TRBV12-4 and TRBJ2-1, with D maybe TRBD2 (5 bases). V was pared by 6 bases and J by 10 bases, with 10 bases between. The CDR3 runs 11 residues.

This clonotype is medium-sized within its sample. CDR3 coding DNA: TGTGCCAGCAGCCCAGGACAGTTCCCTGGCTACACCTTC. It is translated as CASSPGQFPGYTF. V gene TRBV11-1 combines with J gene TRBJ1-2, with D perhaps matching TRBD1 (6 bases). Trimming shortened V by 5 bases and J by 7 bases, and 14 bases separated the two germline ends. The CDR3 length is 13 residues. Germline lookup yields CDR1 SGHAT and CDR2 FQDESV (reference sequence).

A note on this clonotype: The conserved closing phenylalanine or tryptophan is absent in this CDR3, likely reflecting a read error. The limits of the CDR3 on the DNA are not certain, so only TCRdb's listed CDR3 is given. The CDR3 sequence: CASRLAGRYERYS. V usage is TRBV6-5 and J usage is TRBJ2-7; no DNA check was done on the table's D call, TRBD2. The CDR3 totals 13 residues, both ends included. Germline loops: CDR1 MNHEY, CDR2 SVGAGI.

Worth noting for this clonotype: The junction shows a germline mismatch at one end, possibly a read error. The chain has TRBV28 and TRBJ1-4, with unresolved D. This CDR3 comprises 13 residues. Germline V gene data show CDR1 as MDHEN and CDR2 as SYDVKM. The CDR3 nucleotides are TGTACCAGCAATGGGCAGAACGATGAAAAACTGTTTTTT. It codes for CTSNGQNDEKLFF.

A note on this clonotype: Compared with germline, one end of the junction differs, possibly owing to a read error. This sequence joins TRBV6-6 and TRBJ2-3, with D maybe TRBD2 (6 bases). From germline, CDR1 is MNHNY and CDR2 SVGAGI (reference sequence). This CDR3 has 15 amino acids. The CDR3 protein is CTSTSQDYYTDTQYF. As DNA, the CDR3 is TGTACCAGCACTTCTCAGGACTACTACACAGATACGCAGTATTTT.

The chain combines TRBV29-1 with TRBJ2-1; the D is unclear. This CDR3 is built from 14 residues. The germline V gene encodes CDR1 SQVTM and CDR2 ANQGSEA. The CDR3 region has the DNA TGCAGAGTGGGATTGACGTGGGCAAACTATGAGCAGTTCTTC. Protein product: CRVGLTWANYEQFF.

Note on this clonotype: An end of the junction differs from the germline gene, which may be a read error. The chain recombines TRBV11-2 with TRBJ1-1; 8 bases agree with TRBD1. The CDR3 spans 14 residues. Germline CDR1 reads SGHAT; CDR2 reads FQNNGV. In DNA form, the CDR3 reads TGTGCCATCAGCTTAGCGCAGGGGGCTACTGAAGCTTTCTTT. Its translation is CAISLAQGATEAFF. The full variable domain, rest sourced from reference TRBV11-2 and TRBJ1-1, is EAGVAQSPRYKIIEKRQSVAFWCNPISGHATLYWYQQILGQGPKLLIQFQNNGVVDDSQLPKDRFSAERLKGVDSTLKIQPAKLEDSAVYLCAISLAQGATEAFFGQGTRLTVV.

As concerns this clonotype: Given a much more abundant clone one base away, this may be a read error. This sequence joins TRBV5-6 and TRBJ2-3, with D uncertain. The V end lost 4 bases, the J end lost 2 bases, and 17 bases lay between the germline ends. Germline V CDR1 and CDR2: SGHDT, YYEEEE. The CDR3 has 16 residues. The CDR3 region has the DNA TGTGCCAGCAGCGGGGAAGCATTGCGGACCACAGATACGCAGTATTTT. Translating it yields CASSGEALRTTDTQYF. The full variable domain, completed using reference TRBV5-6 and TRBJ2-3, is DAGVTQSPTHLIKTRGQQVTLRCSPKSGHDTVSWYQQALGQGPQFIFQYYEEEERQRGNFPDRFSGHQFPNYSSELNVNALLLGDSALYLCASSGEALRTTDTQYFGPGTRLTVL.

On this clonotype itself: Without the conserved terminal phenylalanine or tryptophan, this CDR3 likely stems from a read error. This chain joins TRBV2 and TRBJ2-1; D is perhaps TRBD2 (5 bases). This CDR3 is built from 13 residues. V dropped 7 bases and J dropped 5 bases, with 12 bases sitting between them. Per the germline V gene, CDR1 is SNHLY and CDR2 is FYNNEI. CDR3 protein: CASNYLGNNEQFL. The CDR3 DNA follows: TGTGCCAGCAATTACCTCGGGAACAATGAGCAGTTCCTC.

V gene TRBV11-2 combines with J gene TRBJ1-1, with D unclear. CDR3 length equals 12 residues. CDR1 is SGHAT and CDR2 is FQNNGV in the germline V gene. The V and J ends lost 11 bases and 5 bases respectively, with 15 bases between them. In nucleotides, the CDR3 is TGTGCCGGCAACTCTAAACAGACTGAAGCTTTCTTT. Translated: CAGNSKQTEAFF. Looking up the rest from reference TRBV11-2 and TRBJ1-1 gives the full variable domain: EAGVAQSPRYKIIEKRQSVAFWCNPISGHATLYWYQQILGQGPKLLIQFQNNGVVDDSQLPKDRFSAERLKGVDSTLKIQPAKLEDSAVYLCAGNSKQTEAFFGQGTRLTVV.

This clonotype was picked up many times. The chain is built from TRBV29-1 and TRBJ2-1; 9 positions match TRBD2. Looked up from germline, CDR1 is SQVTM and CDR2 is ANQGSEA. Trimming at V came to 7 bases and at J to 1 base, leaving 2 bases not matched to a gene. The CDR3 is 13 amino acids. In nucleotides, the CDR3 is TGCAGCGCTAGCGGGACTTCCTACAATGAGCAGTTCTTC. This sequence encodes CSASGTSYNEQFF.

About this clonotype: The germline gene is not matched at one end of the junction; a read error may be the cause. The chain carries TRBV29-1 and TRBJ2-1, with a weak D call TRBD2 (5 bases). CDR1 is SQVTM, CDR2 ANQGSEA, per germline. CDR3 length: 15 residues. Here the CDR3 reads CRVEDGIVMGNEQFF. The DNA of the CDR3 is TGCAGGGTTGAGGACGGGATTGTCATGGGGAATGAACAGTTCTTC.

CDR3 in amino acids: CASRTTGAFTPGNTTYF. The CDR3 bases are TGTGCCAGCAGGACTACAGGGGCTTTCACTCCTGGAAACACAACATATTTT. The V gene is TRBV11-3, the J gene TRBJ1-3; the match to TRBD1 covers 7 bases. The CDR3 sequence is 17 residues long. V was pared by 6 bases and J by 15 bases, with 26 bases of the junction left unmatched. Germline V CDR1 and CDR2: SGHNT, YENEEA. Using reference TRBV11-3 and TRBJ1-3 for the parts outside the CDR3, the full variable domain is EAGVVQSPRYKIIEKKQPVAFWCNPISGHNTLYWYLQNLGQGPELLIRYENEEAVDDSQLPKDRFSAERLKGVDSTLKIQPAELGDSAVYLCASRTTGAFTPGNTTYFGEGSWLTVV.

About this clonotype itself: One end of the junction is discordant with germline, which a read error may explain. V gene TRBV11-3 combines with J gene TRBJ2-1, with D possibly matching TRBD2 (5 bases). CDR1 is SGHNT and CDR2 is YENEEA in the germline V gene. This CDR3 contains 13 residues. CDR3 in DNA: TGCGCCAGCGGCTTAGATACGTGGGGTGAGCAGTTCTTC. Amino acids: CASGLDTWGEQFF.

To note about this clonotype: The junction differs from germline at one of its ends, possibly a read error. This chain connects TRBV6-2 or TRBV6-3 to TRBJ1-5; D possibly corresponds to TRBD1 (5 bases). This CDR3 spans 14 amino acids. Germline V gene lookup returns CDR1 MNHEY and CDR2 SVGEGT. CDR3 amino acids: CVSNVQGVNQPQHF. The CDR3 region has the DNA TGTGTCAGCAACGTCCAGGGAGTTAATCAGCCCCAGCATTTT.

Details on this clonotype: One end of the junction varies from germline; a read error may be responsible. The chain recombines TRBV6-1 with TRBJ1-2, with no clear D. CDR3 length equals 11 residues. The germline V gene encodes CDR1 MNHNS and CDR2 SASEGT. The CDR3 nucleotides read TGTGCTAGCAGAGCCAACTATGTCTACACCTTC. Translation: CASRANYVYTF.

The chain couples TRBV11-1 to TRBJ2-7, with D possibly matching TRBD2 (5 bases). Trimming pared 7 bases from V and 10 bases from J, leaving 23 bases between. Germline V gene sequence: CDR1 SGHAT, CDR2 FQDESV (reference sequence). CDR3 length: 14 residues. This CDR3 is CASIGKRATCDQYF. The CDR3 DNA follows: TGTGCCAGCATCGGGAAGAGGGCCACCTGCGATCAGTACTTC.

The CDR3 sequence: CASTLSGSTDTQYF. The CDR3 DNA is TGTGCCAGTACCCTCTCTGGAAGCACAGATACGCAGTATTTT. The V call is TRBV19, the J call TRBJ2-3; no clear D gene. This CDR3 spans 14 amino acids. Trimming removed 7 bases at V and 0 bases at J, with 11 bases between. Germline values: CDR1 LNHDA, CDR2 SQIVND (reference sequence).

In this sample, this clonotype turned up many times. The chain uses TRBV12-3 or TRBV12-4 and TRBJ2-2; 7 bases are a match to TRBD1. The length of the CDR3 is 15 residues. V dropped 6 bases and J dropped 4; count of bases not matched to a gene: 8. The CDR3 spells CASSPRQGLTGELFF. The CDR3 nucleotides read TGTGCCAGCAGCCCCCGACAGGGCCTCACCGGGGAGCTGTTTTTT.

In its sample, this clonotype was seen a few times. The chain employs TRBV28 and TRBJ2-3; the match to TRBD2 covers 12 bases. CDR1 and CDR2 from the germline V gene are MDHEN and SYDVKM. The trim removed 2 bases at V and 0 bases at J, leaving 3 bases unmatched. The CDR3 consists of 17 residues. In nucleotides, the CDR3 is TGTGCCAGCAGTTTACCCGGGACTAGCGGGAGCACAGATACGCAGTATTTT. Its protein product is CASSLPGTSGSTDTQYF.

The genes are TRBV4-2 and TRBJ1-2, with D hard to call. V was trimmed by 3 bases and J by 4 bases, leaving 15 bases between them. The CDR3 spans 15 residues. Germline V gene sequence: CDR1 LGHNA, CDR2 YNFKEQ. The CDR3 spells CASSQEQCSSYGYTF. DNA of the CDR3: TGTGCCAGCAGCCAGGAACAGTGCTCGAGCTATGGCTACACCTTC.